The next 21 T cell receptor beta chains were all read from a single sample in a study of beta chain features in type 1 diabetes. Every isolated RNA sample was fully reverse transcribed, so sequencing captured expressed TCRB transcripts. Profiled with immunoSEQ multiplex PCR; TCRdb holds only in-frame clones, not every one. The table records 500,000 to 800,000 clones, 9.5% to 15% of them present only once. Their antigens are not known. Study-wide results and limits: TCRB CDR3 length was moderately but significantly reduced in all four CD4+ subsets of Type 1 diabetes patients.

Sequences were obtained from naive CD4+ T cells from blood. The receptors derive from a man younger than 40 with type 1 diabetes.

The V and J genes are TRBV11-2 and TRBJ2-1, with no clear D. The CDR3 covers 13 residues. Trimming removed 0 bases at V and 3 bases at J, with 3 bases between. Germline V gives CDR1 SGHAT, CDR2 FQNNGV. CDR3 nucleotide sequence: TGTGCCAGCAGCTTAGATCACTACAATGAGCAGTTCTTC. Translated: CASSLDHYNEQFF.

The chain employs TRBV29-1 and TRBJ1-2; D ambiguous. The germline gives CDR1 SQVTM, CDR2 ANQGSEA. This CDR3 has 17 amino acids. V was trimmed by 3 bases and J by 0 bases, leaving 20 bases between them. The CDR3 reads CSVEVSLYYLANYGYTF. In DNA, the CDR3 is TGCAGCGTTGAGGTCAGCCTATACTACCTAGCTAACTATGGCTACACCTTC.

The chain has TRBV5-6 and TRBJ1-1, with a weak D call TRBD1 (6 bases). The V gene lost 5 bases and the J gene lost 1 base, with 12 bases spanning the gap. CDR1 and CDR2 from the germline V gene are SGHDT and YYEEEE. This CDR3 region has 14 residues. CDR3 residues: CASRPDRTNTEAFF. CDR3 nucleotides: TGTGCCAGCAGGCCTGACAGGACGAACACTGAAGCTTTCTTT.

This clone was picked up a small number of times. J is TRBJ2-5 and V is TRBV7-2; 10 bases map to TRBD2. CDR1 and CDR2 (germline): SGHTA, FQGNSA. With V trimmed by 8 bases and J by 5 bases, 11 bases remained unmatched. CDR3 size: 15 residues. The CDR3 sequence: CASGISGGREETQYF. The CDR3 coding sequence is TGTGCCAGCGGAATTAGCGGGGGGAGAGAGGAGACCCAGTACTTC. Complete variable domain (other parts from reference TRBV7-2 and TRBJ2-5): GAGVSQSPSNKVTEKGKDVELRCDPISGHTALYWYRQSLGQGLEFLIYFQGNSAPDKSGLPSDRFSAERTGGSVSTLTIQRTQQEDSAVYLCASGISGGREETQYFGPGTRLLVL.

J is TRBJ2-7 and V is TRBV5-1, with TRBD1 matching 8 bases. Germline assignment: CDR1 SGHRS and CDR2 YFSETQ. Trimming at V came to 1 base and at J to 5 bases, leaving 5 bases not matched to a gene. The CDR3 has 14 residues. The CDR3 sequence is CASSLRTGPNEQYF. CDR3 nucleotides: TGCGCCAGCAGCTTGCGGACAGGGCCCAACGAGCAGTACTTC.

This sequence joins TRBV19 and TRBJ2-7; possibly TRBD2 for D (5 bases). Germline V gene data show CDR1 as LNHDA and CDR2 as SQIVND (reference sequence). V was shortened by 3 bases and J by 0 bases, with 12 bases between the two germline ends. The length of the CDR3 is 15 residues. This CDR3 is CASSMDLSGSYEQYF. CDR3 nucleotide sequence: TGTGCCAGTAGTATGGACTTGTCGGGCTCCTACGAGCAGTACTTC.

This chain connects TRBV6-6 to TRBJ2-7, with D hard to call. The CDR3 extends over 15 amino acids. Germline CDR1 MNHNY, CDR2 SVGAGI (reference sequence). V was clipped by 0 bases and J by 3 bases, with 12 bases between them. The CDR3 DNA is TGTGCCAGCAGTTACTCGCGGCAGAGCAACTACGAGCAGTACTTC. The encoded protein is CASSYSRQSNYEQYF.

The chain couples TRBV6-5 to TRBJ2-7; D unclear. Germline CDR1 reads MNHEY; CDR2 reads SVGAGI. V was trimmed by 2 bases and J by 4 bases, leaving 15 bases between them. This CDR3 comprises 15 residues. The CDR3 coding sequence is TGTGCCAGCAGTTACGCCCGGCAGGCCGATTACGAGCAGTACTTC. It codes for CASSYARQADYEQYF.

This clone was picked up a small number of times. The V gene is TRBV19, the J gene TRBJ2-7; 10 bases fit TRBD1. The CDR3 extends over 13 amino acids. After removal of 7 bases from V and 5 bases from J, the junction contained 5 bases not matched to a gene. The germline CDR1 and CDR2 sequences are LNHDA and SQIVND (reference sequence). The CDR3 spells CASTRDRGHEQYF. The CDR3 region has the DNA TGTGCCAGTACCCGGGACAGGGGCCACGAGCAGTACTTC.

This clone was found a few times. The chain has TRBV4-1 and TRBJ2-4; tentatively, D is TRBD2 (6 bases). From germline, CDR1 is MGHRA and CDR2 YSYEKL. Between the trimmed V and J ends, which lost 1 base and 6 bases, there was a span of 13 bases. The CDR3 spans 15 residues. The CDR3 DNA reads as TGCGCCAGCAGCCAAGGACCCGGGGGAGGAAACATTCAGTACTTC. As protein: CASSQGPGGGNIQYF.

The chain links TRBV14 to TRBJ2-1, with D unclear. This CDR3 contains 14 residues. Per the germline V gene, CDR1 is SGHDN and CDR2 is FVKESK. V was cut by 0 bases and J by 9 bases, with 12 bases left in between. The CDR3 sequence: CASSQEAAPSEQFF. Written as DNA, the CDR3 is TGTGCCAGCAGCCAAGAAGCTGCCCCCAGTGAGCAGTTCTTC.

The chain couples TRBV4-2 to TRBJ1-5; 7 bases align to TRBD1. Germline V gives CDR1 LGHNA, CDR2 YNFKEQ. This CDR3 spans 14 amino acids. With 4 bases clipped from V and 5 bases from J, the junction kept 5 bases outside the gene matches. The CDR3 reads CASSPGTDYQPQHF. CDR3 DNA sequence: TGTGCCAGCAGCCCTGGGACAGACTATCAGCCCCAGCATTTT.

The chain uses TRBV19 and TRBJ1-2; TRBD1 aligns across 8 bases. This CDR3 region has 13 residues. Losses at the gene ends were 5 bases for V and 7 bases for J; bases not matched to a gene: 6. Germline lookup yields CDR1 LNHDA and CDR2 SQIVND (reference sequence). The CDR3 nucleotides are TGTGCCAGTAGTTCCCGGACAGGGCTTGGCTACACCTTC. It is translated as CASSSRTGLGYTF.

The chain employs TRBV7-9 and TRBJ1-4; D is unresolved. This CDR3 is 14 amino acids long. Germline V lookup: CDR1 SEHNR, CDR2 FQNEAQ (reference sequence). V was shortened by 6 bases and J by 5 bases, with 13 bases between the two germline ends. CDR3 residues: CASRIDRANEKLFF. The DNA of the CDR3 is TGTGCCAGCAGGATCGATAGGGCCAATGAAAAACTGTTTTTT.

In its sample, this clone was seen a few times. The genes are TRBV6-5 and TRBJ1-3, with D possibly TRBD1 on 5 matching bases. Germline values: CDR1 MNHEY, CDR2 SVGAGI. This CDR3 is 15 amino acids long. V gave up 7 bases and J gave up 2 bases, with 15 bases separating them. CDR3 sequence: CASKKRQTAGNTIYF. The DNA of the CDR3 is TGTGCCAGCAAAAAACGACAGACTGCTGGAAACACCATATATTTT.

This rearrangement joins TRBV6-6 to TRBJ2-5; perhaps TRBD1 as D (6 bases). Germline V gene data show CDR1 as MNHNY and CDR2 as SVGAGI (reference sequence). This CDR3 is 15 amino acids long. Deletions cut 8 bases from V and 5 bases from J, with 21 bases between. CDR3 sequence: CASARQTGLGETQYF. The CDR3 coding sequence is TGTGCCAGCGCGAGGCAGACAGGCCTCGGGGAGACCCAGTACTTC.

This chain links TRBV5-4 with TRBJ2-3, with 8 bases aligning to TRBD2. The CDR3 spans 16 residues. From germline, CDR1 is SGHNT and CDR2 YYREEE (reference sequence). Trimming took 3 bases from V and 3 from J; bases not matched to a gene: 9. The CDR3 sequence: CASSSRRGARTDTQYF. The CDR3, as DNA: TGTGCCAGCAGCTCCCGGCGGGGGGCGAGGACAGATACGCAGTATTTT.

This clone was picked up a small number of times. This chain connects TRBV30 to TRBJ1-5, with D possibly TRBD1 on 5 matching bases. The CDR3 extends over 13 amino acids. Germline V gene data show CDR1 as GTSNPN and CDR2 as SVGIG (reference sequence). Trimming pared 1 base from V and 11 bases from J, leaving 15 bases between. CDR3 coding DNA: TGTGCCTGGAGTGGACGGGGGTTGGGGGCCCAGCATTTT. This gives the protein CAWSGRGLGAQHF.

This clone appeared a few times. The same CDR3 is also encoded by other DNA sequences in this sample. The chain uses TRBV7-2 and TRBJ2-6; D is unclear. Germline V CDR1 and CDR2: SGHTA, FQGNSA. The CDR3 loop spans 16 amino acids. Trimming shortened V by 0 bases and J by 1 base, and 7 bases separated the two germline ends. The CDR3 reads CASSLARSSGANVLTF. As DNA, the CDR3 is TGTGCCAGCAGCTTAGCAAGAAGTTCTGGGGCCAACGTCCTGACTTTC.

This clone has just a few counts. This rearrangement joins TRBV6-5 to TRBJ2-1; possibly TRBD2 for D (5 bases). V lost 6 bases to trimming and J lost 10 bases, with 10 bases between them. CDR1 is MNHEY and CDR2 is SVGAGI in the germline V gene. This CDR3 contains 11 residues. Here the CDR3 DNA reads TGTGCCAGCAGCGCCGAGGGAGAGCAGTTCTTC. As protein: CASSAEGEQFF.

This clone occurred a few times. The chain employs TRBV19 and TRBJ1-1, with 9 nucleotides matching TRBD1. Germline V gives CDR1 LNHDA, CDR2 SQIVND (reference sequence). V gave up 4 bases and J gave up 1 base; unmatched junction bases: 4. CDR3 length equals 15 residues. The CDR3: CASSKGQGSNTEAFF. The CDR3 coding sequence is TGTGCCAGTAGTAAAGGACAGGGGTCGAACACTGAAGCTTTCTTT.